Shown below are 25 T cell receptor beta chains from a single sample sequenced in a study of OX40 agonist ivuxolimab in advanced cancers. The method was immunoSEQ multiplex PCR; TCRdb's version includes in-frame clones alone and lacks a portion of them. The table records around 36,000 clones, roughly 80% of them present only once. This specimen consisted of CD4+ or CD8+ T cells sorted from blood, obtained in a trial of the OX40 agonist ivuxolimab. The origin of the receptors is an adult with an advanced solid tumor such as melanoma, head and neck, liver or kidney cancer.

The chain carries TRBV15 and TRBJ2-1; TRBD2 matches 15 bases. CDR1 is LNHNV, CDR2 YYDKDF, per germline (reference sequence). The V segment lost 5 bases and the J segment 8 bases; nucleotides outside the gene matches: 7. There are 16 residues in the CDR3. The CDR3 loop is CATSPLGTSGRYEQFF. For the CDR3, the DNA is TGTGCCACCAGCCCCCTCGGGACTAGCGGGAGGTATGAGCAGTTCTTC.

The chain links TRBV18 to TRBJ2-2; D gene uncertain. The germline V gene has CDR1 KGHSH and CDR2 LQKENI. This CDR3 is 17 amino acids long. The ends were cut back, 2 bases at V and 0 bases at J, with 13 bases in the middle. CDR3 coding DNA: TGTGCCAGCTCACCAAAATATCAGTTTACGAACACCGGGGAGCTGTTTTTT. Its translation: CASSPKYQFTNTGELFF.

The chain couples TRBV6-1 to TRBJ1-1; perhaps TRBD1 as D (5 bases). The germline V gene has CDR1 MNHNS and CDR2 SASEGT. This CDR3 has 13 amino acids. V gave up 3 bases and J gave up 9 bases, with 14 bases separating them. The CDR3: CASSDPARVKAFF. The DNA for the CDR3 is TGTGCCAGCAGTGATCCGGCCAGGGTGAAAGCTTTCTTT.

The chain uses TRBV27 and TRBJ2-3; D possibly corresponds to TRBD1 (5 bases). Per germline, CDR1 MNHEY and CDR2 SMNVEV (reference sequence). Trimming removed 5 bases from V and 1 base from J, with 10 bases in between. This CDR3 contains 14 residues. This CDR3 is CASSRPGRTDTQYF. CDR3 nucleotides: TGTGCCAGCAGTAGGCCAGGGCGCACAGATACGCAGTATTTT.

There are a few counts of this clone. This sequence joins TRBV6-1 and TRBJ1-5; TRBD1 aligns across 8 bases. V trimming: 0 bases; J trimming: 4 bases; junction bases outside the gene matches: 5. The length of the CDR3 is 16 residues. Germline V gene sequence: CDR1 MNHNS, CDR2 SASEGT. CDR3 loop: CASSEARRTGNQPQHF. In DNA form, the CDR3 reads TGTGCCAGCAGTGAAGCGCGCCGGACAGGGAATCAGCCCCAGCATTTT.

The chain joins TRBV2 to TRBJ2-2, with D perhaps TRBD1 (5 bases). The V and J ends lost 7 bases and 3 bases respectively, with 15 bases between them. CDR3 length equals 15 residues. The germline gives CDR1 SNHLY, CDR2 FYNNEI. The CDR3 DNA sequence: TGTGCCAGCACCTATAGGGGTACGGACACCGGGGAGCTGTTTTTT. It translates to CASTYRGTDTGELFF.

This chain connects TRBV11-2 to TRBJ2-7, with 7 bases aligning to TRBD2. The trim removed 4 bases at V and 6 bases at J, leaving 6 bases unmatched. Germline lookup yields CDR1 SGHAT and CDR2 FQNNGV. There are 13 residues in the CDR3. The CDR3 DNA reads TGTGCCAGCAGCTCGAGCGGGACTCTCGAGCAGTACTTC. It is translated as CASSSSGTLEQYF.

The chain couples TRBV5-1 to TRBJ2-2; TRBD2 might be the D (7 bases). V was trimmed by 1 base and J by 7 bases, leaving 11 bases between them. Germline V lookup: CDR1 SGHRS, CDR2 YFSETQ. This CDR3 comprises 14 residues. The chain's CDR3 is CASSLSGGGGELFF. As DNA, the CDR3 is TGCGCCAGCAGCTTGTCGGGGGGCGGCGGGGAGCTGTTTTTT.

This clone has only a few counts. This chain connects TRBV27 to TRBJ2-4; D is undetermined. The CDR3 is 14 amino acids. V was clipped by 4 bases and J by 6 bases, with 13 bases between them. Germline V gene sequence: CDR1 MNHEY, CDR2 SMNVEV (reference sequence). The CDR3 DNA follows: TGTGCCAGCAGTTCTTCCTCGACTGTAAACATTCAGTACTTC. This codes for CASSSSSTVNIQYF.

This clone occurred once. The chain joins TRBV11-2 to TRBJ1-2; D not certain. The CDR3 runs 15 residues. CDR1 and CDR2 from the germline V gene are SGHAT and FQNNGV. V was pared by 5 bases and J by 4 bases, with 17 bases between. The CDR3 nucleotides read TGTGCCAGCAGCCTTGGGCCCACGGTCGCCTATGGCTACACCTTC. This sequence encodes CASSLGPTVAYGYTF.

The CDR3 sequence: CASSQEKQGNSPLHF. CDR3 in DNA: TGTGCCAGCAGCCAAGAGAAGCAGGGTAATTCACCCCTCCACTTT. The chain has TRBV4-2 and TRBJ1-6, with D possibly matching TRBD1 (5 bases). Germline V gene sequence: CDR1 LGHNA, CDR2 YNFKEQ. The CDR3 consists of 15 residues. Trimming cost V 0 bases and J 6 bases, with 9 bases left between them.

The CDR3, as DNA: TGTGCCTCTCCGTTCAGGGGGAAACTGTTTTTT. This translates into CASPFRGKLFF. The chain is built from TRBV30 and TRBJ1-4; 7 nucleotides agree with TRBD1. V was pared by 7 bases and J by 11 bases, with 7 bases of the junction left unmatched. Germline V gene lookup returns CDR1 GTSNPN and CDR2 SVGIG (reference sequence). The CDR3 spans 11 residues.

The J gene is TRBJ2-1, the V gene TRBV5-6, with D tentatively TRBD1 (6 bases). The CDR3 extends over 16 amino acids. Trimming took off 4 bases at V and 5 bases at J, with 19 bases between the two ends. Germline-derived CDR1 and CDR2 are SGHDT and YYEEEE. Here the CDR3 reads CASSPTTGITNNEQFF. Here the CDR3 DNA reads TGTGCCAGCAGCCCTACCACAGGGATCACTAACAATGAGCAGTTCTTC.

The chain is built from TRBV7-2 and TRBJ2-7; D could derive from TRBD1 or TRBD2 (5 bases each). Germline lookup yields CDR1 SGHTA and CDR2 FQGNSA. The CDR3 length is 14 residues. Trimming removed 5 bases from V and 4 bases from J, with 15 bases in between. In DNA, the CDR3 is TGTGCCAGCAGCCTTGGGGGATTAAGGTACGAGCAGTACTTC. It encodes CASSLGGLRYEQYF.

V and J are TRBV5-1 and TRBJ1-2; the D gene is possibly TRBD1 (5 bases). This CDR3 is built from 15 residues. V lost 0 bases and J lost 4, with 13 bases in between. The germline gives CDR1 SGHRS, CDR2 YFSETQ. CDR3 residues: CASSLEKGPIYGYTF. For the CDR3, the DNA is TGCGCCAGCAGCTTGGAAAAGGGACCCATCTATGGCTACACCTTC.

The V call is TRBV28, the J call TRBJ1-2, with a possible D match to TRBD1 (5 bases). Germline V lookup: CDR1 MDHEN, CDR2 SYDVKM. The germline V and J ends were trimmed by 6 bases and 6 bases, with 14 bases remaining between them. The CDR3 contains 13 residues. For the CDR3, the DNA is TGTGCCAGCAGGGTCAGGGTGCCCGATGGCTACACCTTC. Protein product: CASRVRVPDGYTF.

The CDR3 coding sequence is TGTGCCAGCAGCGCACAGATGAACACCGGGGAGCTGTTTTTT. As protein: CASSAQMNTGELFF. The V gene is TRBV14, the J gene TRBJ2-2; no reliable D call. The V end lost 5 bases, the J end lost 1 base, and 8 bases lay between the germline ends. The CDR3 consists of 14 residues. Germline V gene data show CDR1 as SGHDN and CDR2 as FVKESK.

This chain joins TRBV6-1 and TRBJ1-1; the D is unclear. There are 11 residues in the CDR3. CDR1 and CDR2 from the germline V gene are MNHNS and SASEGT. The V end was cut by 1 base, the J end by 6 bases, with 3 bases between. CDR3 in DNA: TGTGCCAGCAGTGAAGTATCTGAAGCTTTCTTT. This encodes CASSEVSEAFF.

This clone appeared a single time. The rearrangement uses TRBV6-1 and TRBJ2-1; 9 nucleotides align to TRBD2. There are 20 residues in the CDR3. V lost 2 bases, J lost 6 bases, and 20 bases stayed unmatched. The germline gives CDR1 MNHNS, CDR2 SASEGT. CDR3 sequence (DNA): TGTGCCAGCAGTGAACTGGCAGGGCTCTCTCCGGGACTAGCCCCCAATGAGCAGTTCTTC. Its translation is CASSELAGLSPGLAPNEQFF.

The J gene is TRBJ2-2, the V gene TRBV7-2; possible D gene TRBD2, 5 bases. This CDR3 comprises 14 residues. CDR1 and CDR2 from the germline V gene are SGHTA and FQGNSA. The V end was cut by 7 bases, the J end by 0 bases, with 9 bases between. The CDR3 DNA reads TGTGCCAGCAAATTGGGAGCGAACACCGGGGAGCTGTTTTTT. Protein: CASKLGANTGELFF.

The chain carries TRBV28 and TRBJ2-1; 8 positions agree with TRBD1. With 7 bases clipped from V and 7 bases from J, the junction kept 6 bases outside the gene matches. Per germline, CDR1 MDHEN and CDR2 SYDVKM. The CDR3 is 13 amino acids. The CDR3 DNA reads as TGTGCCAGCACCCAGACAGGGGAAAATGAGCAGTTCTTC. This translates into CASTQTGENEQFF. The full variable domain, its missing parts supplied by reference TRBV28 and TRBJ2-1, is DVKVTQSSRYLVKRTGEKVFLECVQDMDHENMFWYRQDPGLGLRLIYFSYDVKMKEKGDIPEGYSVSREKKERFSLILESASTNQTSMYLCASTQTGENEQFFGPGTRLTVL.

In its sample, this clone was seen a few times. The V gene is TRBV19, the J gene TRBJ2-7; 9 nucleotides agree with TRBD1. V shed 4 bases, J shed 2 bases, and the junction held 3 bases outside the gene matches. There are 14 residues in the CDR3. Germline values: CDR1 LNHDA, CDR2 SQIVND (reference sequence). CDR3 nucleotides: TGTGCCAGTAGTAGACAGGGGGGAACCTACGAGCAGTACTTC. Translated: CASSRQGGTYEQYF. Filled out from reference TRBV19 and TRBJ2-7, the complete variable domain reads DGGITQSPKYLFRKEGQNVTLSCEQNLNHDAMYWYRQDPGQGLRLIYYSQIVNDFQKGDIAEGYSVSREKKESFPLTVTSAQKNPTAFYLCASSRQGGTYEQYFGPGTRLTVT.

The chain links TRBV13 to TRBJ1-3; tentatively, D is TRBD1 (6 bases). Germline V lookup: CDR1 PRHDT, CDR2 FYEKMQ (reference sequence). V lost 5 bases and J lost 2, with 10 bases in between. The CDR3 sequence is 14 residues long. Here the CDR3 DNA reads TGTGCCAGCAGCATCCGACAGGCTGGAAACACCATATATTTT. This translates into CASSIRQAGNTIYF.

V and J are TRBV7-2 and TRBJ2-4, with 7 bases fitting TRBD1. Trimming took 2 bases from V and 1 from J; bases not matched to a gene: 8. Germline V gene data show CDR1 as SGHTA and CDR2 as FQGNSA. The CDR3 runs to 17 residues. CDR3 sequence: CASSLSLGGDAKNIQYF. CDR3 bases: TGTGCCAGCAGCTTATCGCTAGGGGGCGATGCCAAAAACATTCAGTACTTC.

This clone was counted only a few times. The V and J genes are TRBV28 and TRBJ1-3; D gene unclear. V gave up 3 bases and J gave up 15 bases, with 12 bases separating them. This CDR3 is 11 amino acids long. Germline V gene sequence: CDR1 MDHEN, CDR2 SYDVKM. The CDR3 reads CASSFEFPQYF. For the CDR3, the DNA is TGTGCCAGCAGTTTCGAGTTCCCTCAATATTTT.